This T cell receptor beta chain comes out of a study of blood T cells in healthy people across ages. The authors ran a second PCR of 7 to 11 cycles using a sample-barcoded 5' primer and a J-beta primer mix. TCRdb reanalysed the 5' RACE reads using MiXCR and keeps one entry per CDR3 protein. This sample has about 2 million distinct CDR3 sequences; just under 50% occur once, and the top ten carry around 2.1%. To note about this clonotype: Its specificity is not known.

Broader study findings: Diversity of TCR beta per million T cells declined in a roughly linear way with age.

Trimming at V came to 6 bases and at J to 2 bases, leaving 6 bases not matched to a gene. The CDR3 has 15 amino acids. The germline V gene encodes CDR1 MNHEY and CDR2 SVGAGI. The gene calls are TRBV6-5 and TRBJ2-1; 8 bases are shared with TRBD1. Sequencing was done on a sample of blood. This receptor was taken from a woman aged 35 to 49 in good health. CDR3 coding DNA: TGTGCCAGCAGGGAGCAGGGGGCCCCCTACAATGAGCAGTTCTTC. Its protein product is CASREQGAPYNEQFF.